The rows below give T cell receptor beta chains drawn from one sample of a study of human versus mouse CDR3 diversity and MHC coevolution. Clones were read by immunoSEQ multiplex PCR, and TCRdb kept only the in-frame ones, dropping some. The sample has 75,000 to 90,000 clones, around 93% seen once. Sequenced input: naive CD4+ T cells from blood. The receptors come from a person aged 25 to 75 in good health. The CDR3 runs from the conserved cysteine through the conserved F or W. D genes are given only for firm matches. The size field is filled for only some rows; it gives once, few, many or a size class.

D,V,size,J,DNA,CDR3
TRBD1,TRBV5-4,NA,TRBJ2-2,TGTGCCAGCAGCTTCGGGACAGCGAACACCGGGGAGCTGTTTTTT,CASSFGTANTGELFF
NA,TRBV7-6,NA,TRBJ2-3,TGTGCCAGCAGCTTAGGGCCCACAGATACGCAGTATTTT,CASSLGPTDTQYF
NA,TRBV5-4,NA,TRBJ1-2,TGTGCCAGCAGCCCCGAGCTAGGAAGGGGTATTGGCTACACCTTC,CASSPELGRGIGYTF
NA,TRBV18,NA,TRBJ2-3,TGTGCCAGCTCAATCTTAGCCCGTCGGGGGACAGATACGCAGTATTTT,CASSILARRGTDTQYF
NA,TRBV7-2,NA,TRBJ2-7,TGTGCCAGCAGCCCCATCCTTGTAGGGGGCTACGAGCAGTACTTC,CASSPILVGGYEQYF
NA,TRBV6-1,NA,TRBJ2-7,TGTGCCAGCAGTGAAGCAATCATAGGGGCGGCCCCCTACGAGCAGTACTTC,CASSEAIIGAAPYEQYF
TRBD1,TRBV6-5,NA,TRBJ1-2,TGTGCCAGCAGCAAGGACAGGGGGACTGGCTACACCTTC,CASSKDRGTGYTF
NA,TRBV19,NA,TRBJ1-5,TGTGCCAGTAGGGAGGTGGGCAGTAATCAGCCCCAGCATTTT,CASREVGSNQPQHF
TRBD1,TRBV10-3,few,TRBJ1-1,TGTGCCATCAGTGAGGCGTCCGGGACAGCCACTGAAGCTTTCTTT,CAISEASGTATEAFF
TRBD1,TRBV7-3,NA,TRBJ2-4,TGTGCCAGCAGCTTGACAGGGGGGAAAAACATTCAGTACTTC,CASSLTGGKNIQYF
NA,TRBV11-2,NA,TRBJ2-3,TGTGCCAGCAGCTCGGGCACAGATACGCAGTATTTT,CASSSGTDTQYF
TRBD1,TRBV7-9,NA,TRBJ2-7,TGTGCCAGCAGCGGTCCGGGACAGGGAGTAGTTGGGGACGAGCAGTACTTC,CASSGPGQGVVGDEQYF
NA,TRBV4-1,NA,TRBJ1-2,TGCGCCAGCAGCCTCGCGGGGGCTAACTATGGCTACACCTTC,CASSLAGANYGYTF
TRBD1,TRBV6-6,NA,TRBJ1-2,TGTGCCAGCAGTTGGACAGGGGATGGCTACACCTTC,CASSWTGDGYTF
TRBD1,TRBV19,NA,TRBJ2-7,TGTGCCAGTAGTCCGACAGGGAGAGGCTACGAGCAGTACTTC,CASSPTGRGYEQYF
TRBD1,TRBV5-1,NA,TRBJ1-4,TGCGCCAGCAGCCCGGGGGACAGGGGGGGAGATGAAAAACTGTTTTTT,CASSPGDRGGDEKLFF
TRBD1,TRBV19,NA,TRBJ1-5,TGTGCCACCCGACCCAGGGGGAGGTATAGCAATCAGCCCCAGCATTTT,CATRPRGRYSNQPQHF
NA,TRBV27,NA,TRBJ2-5,TGTGCCAGCAGGACCCCAGGGGAGACCCAGTACTTC,CASRTPGETQYF
NA,TRBV6-1,NA,TRBJ1-5,TGTGCCAGCAGTGATGGGCCCGGTCAGCCCCAGCATTTT,CASSDGPGQPQHF
NA,TRBV6-1,NA,TRBJ1-5,TGTGCCAGCAGTGATCGGGGGGGAGGGAATCAGCCCCAGCATTTT,CASSDRGGGNQPQHF
TRBD1,TRBV5-1,NA,TRBJ2-7,TGCGCCAGCAGCTTGGCTGGGACAGGGACCCACGAGCAGTACTTC,CASSLAGTGTHEQYF
NA,TRBV5-1,NA,TRBJ1-2,TGCGCCAGCAGCATGGCAGGGCGGGAGAACTATGGCTACACCTTC,CASSMAGRENYGYTF
NA,TRBV7-9,NA,TRBJ1-3,TGTGCCAGCAGCTTCCCAATAGTCTCTGGAAACACCATATATTTT,CASSFPIVSGNTIYF
NA,TRBV27,once,TRBJ1-4,TGTGCCAGCAGTTTAGGCCAGAGAGGTGAAAAACTGTTTTTT,CASSLGQRGEKLFF
NA,TRBV7-9,NA,TRBJ1-1,TGTGCCAGCAGCTTAGGTCCTGGGGGGACTGAAGCTTTCTTT,CASSLGPGGTEAFF
NA,TRBV9,NA,TRBJ2-1,TGTGCCAGCAGCGCGAGCGGGCTAACCTACAATGAGCAGTTCTTC,CASSASGLTYNEQFF
NA,TRBV18,NA,TRBJ2-7,TGTGCCAGCTCACCACTAGACAGTGGGTACGAGCAGTACTTC,CASSPLDSGYEQYF
NA,TRBV4-2,NA,TRBJ1-1,TGTGCCAGCAGCCAGGAGGGCGTGGACACTGAAGCTTTCTTT,CASSQEGVDTEAFF
NA,TRBV19,NA,TRBJ1-2,TGTGCCAGTAGTATTACATCTTGGCAGGCTTCCAACTATGGCTACACCTTC,CASSITSWQASNYGYTF